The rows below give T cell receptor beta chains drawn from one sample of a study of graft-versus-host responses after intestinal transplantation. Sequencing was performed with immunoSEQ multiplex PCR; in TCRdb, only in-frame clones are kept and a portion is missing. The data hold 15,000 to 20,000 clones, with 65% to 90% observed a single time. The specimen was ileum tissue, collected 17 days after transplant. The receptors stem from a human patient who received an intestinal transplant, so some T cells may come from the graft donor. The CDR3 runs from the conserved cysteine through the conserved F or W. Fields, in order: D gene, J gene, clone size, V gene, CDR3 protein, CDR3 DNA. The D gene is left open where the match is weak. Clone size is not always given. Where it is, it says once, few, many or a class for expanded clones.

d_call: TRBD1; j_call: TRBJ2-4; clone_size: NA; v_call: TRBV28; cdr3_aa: CASSQRDRVAKNIQYF; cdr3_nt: TGTGCCAGCTCCCAACGGGACAGGGTGGCCAAAAACATTCAGTACTTC
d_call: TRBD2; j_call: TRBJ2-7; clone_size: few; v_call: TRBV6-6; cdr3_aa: CASRWTSGSSYEQYF; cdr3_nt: TGTGCCAGCAGATGGACTAGCGGGAGCTCCTACGAGCAGTACTTC
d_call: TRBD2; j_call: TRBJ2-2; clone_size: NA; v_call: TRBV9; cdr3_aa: CASSEGTSGKGTGELFF; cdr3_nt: TGTGCCAGCAGCGAGGGGACTAGCGGGAAAGGCACCGGGGAGCTGTTTTTT
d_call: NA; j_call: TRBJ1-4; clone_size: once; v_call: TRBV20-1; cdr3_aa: CSARTREKLFF; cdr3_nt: TGCAGTGCCAGGACAAGGGAGAAACTGTTTTTT
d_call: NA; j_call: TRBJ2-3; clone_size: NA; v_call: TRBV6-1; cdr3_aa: CASSWTEQGDTQYF; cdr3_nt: TGTGCCAGCAGTTGGACCGAACAGGGAGATACGCAGTATTTT
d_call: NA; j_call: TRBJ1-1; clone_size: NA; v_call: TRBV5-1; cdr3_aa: CASSSTGPNTEAFF; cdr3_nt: TGCGCCAGCAGCTCCACAGGGCCGAACACTGAAGCTTTCTTT
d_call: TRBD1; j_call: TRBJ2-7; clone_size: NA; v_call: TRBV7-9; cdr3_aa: CASSTQGTGRGHEQYF; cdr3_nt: TGTGCCAGCAGCACCCAGGGGACAGGGAGAGGGCACGAGCAGTACTTC
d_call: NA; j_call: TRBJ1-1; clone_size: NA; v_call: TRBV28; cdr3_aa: CASGLSLSVLNTEAFF; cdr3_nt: TGTGCCAGCGGTTTGTCCCTCTCAGTTCTGAACACTGAAGCTTTCTTT
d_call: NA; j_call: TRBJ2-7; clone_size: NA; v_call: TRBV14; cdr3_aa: CASSQGRAYEQYF; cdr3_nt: TGTGCCAGCAGCCAAGGCCGCGCCTACGAGCAGTACTTC
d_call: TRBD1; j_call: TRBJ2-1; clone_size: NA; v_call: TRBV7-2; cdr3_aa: CASSIPGQGQEQFF; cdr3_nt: TGTGCCAGCAGCATCCCGGGACAGGGACAGGAGCAGTTCTTC
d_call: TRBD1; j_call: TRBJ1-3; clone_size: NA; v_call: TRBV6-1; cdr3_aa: CASSEAKAWDRDRGESIYF; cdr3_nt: TGTGCCAGCAGTGAAGCGAAGGCTTGGGACCGGGACAGGGGTGAGTCAATATATTTT
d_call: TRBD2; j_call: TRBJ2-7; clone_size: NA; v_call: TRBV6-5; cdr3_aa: CASSYGTSAEQYF; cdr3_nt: TGTGCCAGCAGTTACGGGACTAGCGCCGAGCAGTACTTC
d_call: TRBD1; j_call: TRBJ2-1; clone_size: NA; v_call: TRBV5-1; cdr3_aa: CASSLVRTGYNEQFF; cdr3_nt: TGCGCCAGCAGCTTGGTACGGACAGGGTACAATGAGCAGTTCTTC
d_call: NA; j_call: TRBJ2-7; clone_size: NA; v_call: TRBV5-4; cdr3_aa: CASSFSGKISYEQYF; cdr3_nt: TGTGCCAGCAGCTTTAGCGGCAAGATCTCCTACGAGCAGTACTTC
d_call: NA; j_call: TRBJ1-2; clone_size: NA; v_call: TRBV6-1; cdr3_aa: CAPQGGYYGYTF; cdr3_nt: TGTGCCCCACAAGGTGGGTACTATGGCTACACCTTC
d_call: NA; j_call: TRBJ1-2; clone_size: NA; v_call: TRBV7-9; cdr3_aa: CASSLAPQGNYGYTF; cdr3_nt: TGTGCCAGCAGCTTAGCCCCACAGGGTAACTATGGCTACACCTTC
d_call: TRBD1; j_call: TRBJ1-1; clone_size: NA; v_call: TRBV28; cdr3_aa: CASSLKGQRFLGTEAFF; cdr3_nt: TGTGCCAGCAGTTTAAAGGGACAGCGATTTTTGGGGACTGAAGCTTTCTTT
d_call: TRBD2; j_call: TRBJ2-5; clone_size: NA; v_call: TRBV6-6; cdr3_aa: CASSYSRTGGSETQYF; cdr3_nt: TGTGCCAGCAGTTACTCGAGGACGGGGGGGTCAGAGACCCAGTACTTC